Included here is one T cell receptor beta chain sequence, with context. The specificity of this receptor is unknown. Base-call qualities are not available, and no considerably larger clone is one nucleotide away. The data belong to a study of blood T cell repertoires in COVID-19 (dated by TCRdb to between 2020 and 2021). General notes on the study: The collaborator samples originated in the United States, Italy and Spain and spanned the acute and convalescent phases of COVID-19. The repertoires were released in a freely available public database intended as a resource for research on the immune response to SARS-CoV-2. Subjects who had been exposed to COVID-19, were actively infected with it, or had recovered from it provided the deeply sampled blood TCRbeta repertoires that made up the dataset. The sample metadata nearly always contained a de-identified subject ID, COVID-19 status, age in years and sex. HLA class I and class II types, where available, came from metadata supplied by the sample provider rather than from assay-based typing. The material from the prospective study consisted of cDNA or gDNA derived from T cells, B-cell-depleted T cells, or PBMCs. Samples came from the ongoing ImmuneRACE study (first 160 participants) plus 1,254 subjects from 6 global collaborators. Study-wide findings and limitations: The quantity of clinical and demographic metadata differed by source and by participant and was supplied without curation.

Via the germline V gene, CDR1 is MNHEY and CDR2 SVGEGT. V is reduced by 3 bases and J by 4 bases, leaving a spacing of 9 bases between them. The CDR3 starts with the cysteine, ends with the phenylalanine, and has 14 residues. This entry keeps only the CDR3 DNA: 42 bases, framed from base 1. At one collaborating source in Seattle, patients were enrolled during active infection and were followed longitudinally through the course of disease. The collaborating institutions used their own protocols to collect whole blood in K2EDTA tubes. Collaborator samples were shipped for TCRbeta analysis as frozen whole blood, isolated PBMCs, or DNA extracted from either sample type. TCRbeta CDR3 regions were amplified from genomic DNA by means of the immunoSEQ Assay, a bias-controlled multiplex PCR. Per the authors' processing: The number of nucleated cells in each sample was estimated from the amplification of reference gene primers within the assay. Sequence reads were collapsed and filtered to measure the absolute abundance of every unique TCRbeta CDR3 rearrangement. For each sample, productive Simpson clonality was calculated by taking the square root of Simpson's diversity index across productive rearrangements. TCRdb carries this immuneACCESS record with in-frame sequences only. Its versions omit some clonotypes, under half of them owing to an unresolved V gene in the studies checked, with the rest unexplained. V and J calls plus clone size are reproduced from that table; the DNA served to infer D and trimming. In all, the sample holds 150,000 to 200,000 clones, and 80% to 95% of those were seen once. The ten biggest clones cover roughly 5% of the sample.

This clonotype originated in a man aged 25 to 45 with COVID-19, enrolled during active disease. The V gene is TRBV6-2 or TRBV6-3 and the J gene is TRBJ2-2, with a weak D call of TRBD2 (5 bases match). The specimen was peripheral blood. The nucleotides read TGTGCCAGCAGTTATGACGGGGTCACCGGGGAGCTGTTTTTT. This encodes CASSYDGVTGELFF.